What follows are 24 T cell receptor beta chains derived from one specimen sequenced in a study of CD8 T cells in ankylosing spondylitis. TCRdb reprocessed the 5' RACE reads with MiXCR, giving one entry per CDR3 protein. The table shows about 250,000 distinct CDR3 sequences, with 20% to 30% occurring only once. The sequenced material came from blood, either unsorted or a sorted T cell fraction (not recorded which). These receptors originate from a male donor with ankylosing spondylitis or in good health (not recorded which).

CDR3: CASSWLGLSSYNEQFF. CDR3 coding DNA: TGTGCCAGCAGCTGGCTGGGCCTGAGCTCCTACAATGAGCAGTTCTTC. The chain carries TRBV5-5 and TRBJ2-1; D is uncertain. The CDR3 is 16 amino acids. Germline-derived CDR1 and CDR2 are SGHKS and YYEKEE (reference sequence). The V gene lost 3 bases and the J gene lost 0 bases, with 13 bases spanning the gap.

In its sample, this clonotype was seen a few times. Here the CDR3 reads CSATRTSQYQETQYF. The CDR3 DNA follows: TGCAGTGCTACCCGGACTAGCCAATACCAAGAGACCCAGTACTTC. V gene TRBV20-1 combines with J gene TRBJ2-5; 8 positions agree with TRBD2. Germline trimming cut 4 bases from V and 0 bases from J; bases unmatched to any gene: 7. The CDR3 covers 15 residues. Germline V gene lookup returns CDR1 DFQATT and CDR2 SNEGSKA (reference sequence).

The rearrangement joins TRBV12-3 or TRBV12-4 to TRBJ2-5; D might be TRBD1 (5 bases). This CDR3 region has 13 residues. Deletions cut 3 bases from V and 2 bases from J, with 7 bases between. CDR3 in amino acids: CASSLTAQETQYF. As DNA, the CDR3 is TGTGCCAGCAGTTTGACAGCGCAAGAGACCCAGTACTTC.

The chain is built from TRBV2 and TRBJ2-3, with a possible D match to TRBD2 (6 bases). The V end lost 6 bases, the J end lost 7 bases, and 14 bases lay between the germline ends. This CDR3 has 13 amino acids. Germline assignment: CDR1 SNHLY and CDR2 FYNNEI. CDR3 sequence: CASREGLANTQYF. CDR3 nucleotide sequence: TGTGCCAGCAGGGAGGGTTTGGCTAATACGCAGTATTTT. The whole variable domain, filled in from reference TRBV2 and TRBJ2-3, reads EPEVTQTPSHQVTQMGQEVILRCVPISNHLYFYWYRQILGQKVEFLVSFYNNEISEKSEIFDDQFSVERPDGSNFTLKIRSTKLEDSAMYFCASREGLANTQYFGPGTRLTVL.

The chain is built from TRBV6-5 and TRBJ1-5, with a tentative D call TRBD1 (6 bases). The CDR3 length is 14 residues. Germline CDR1 is MNHEY and CDR2 is SVGAGI. V lost 2 bases, J lost 8 bases, and 13 bases lay in between. The DNA for the CDR3 is TGTGCCAGCAGTTACGTTTCAGGGGAAGAGCCCCAGCATTTT. Translation: CASSYVSGEEPQHF.

The rearrangement links TRBV10-3 to TRBJ1-2; no clear D. Trimming cost V 0 bases and J 8 bases, with 13 bases left between them. This CDR3 is built from 14 residues. CDR1 and CDR2 (germline): ENHRY, SYGVKD. The CDR3 here is CAISESVSGFGYTF. The DNA of the CDR3 is TGTGCCATCAGTGAGTCGGTATCGGGCTTCGGCTACACCTTC.

This clonotype was counted a few times. The chain employs TRBV10-3 and TRBJ2-5; possible D gene TRBD1, 6 bases. The CDR3 is made up of 15 amino acids. V lost 0 bases to trimming and J lost 2 bases, with 10 bases between them. Germline V lookup: CDR1 ENHRY, CDR2 SYGVKD. In DNA, the CDR3 is TGTGCCATCAGTGAGTCGGGGGACACTCAAGAGACCCAGTACTTC. Translating it yields CAISESGDTQETQYF.

Many counts were recorded for this clonotype. This rearrangement joins TRBV2 to TRBJ2-3, with D unclear. V dropped 4 bases and J dropped 0 bases, with 5 bases sitting between them. Germline V gene data show CDR1 as SNHLY and CDR2 as FYNNEI. The CDR3 has 13 amino acids. CDR3 region: CASSVSSTDTQYF. The CDR3 nucleotides are TGTGCCAGCAGTGTTAGCAGCACAGATACGCAGTATTTT.

Many counts were recorded for this clonotype. The J gene is TRBJ2-3, the V gene TRBV20-1, with TRBD2 identical over 7 bases. Germline V gives CDR1 DFQATT, CDR2 SNEGSKA (reference sequence). CDR3 length equals 14 residues. V dropped 1 base and J dropped 4; count of bases not matched to a gene: 5. Here the CDR3 DNA reads TGCAGTGCTAGAGTCGCGGGGGTTCCAGATACGCAGTATTTT. Its translation is CSARVAGVPDTQYF.

This clonotype was picked up many times. The chain recombines TRBV5-1 with TRBJ2-7; D is perhaps TRBD1 (5 bases). The germline gives CDR1 SGHRS, CDR2 YFSETQ. With 0 bases removed from V and 3 bases from J, the gap between germline ends came to 16 bases. The CDR3 runs to 16 residues. CDR3 region: CASSLGQPNMNYEQYF. CDR3 in DNA: TGCGCCAGCAGCTTGGGACAGCCGAACATGAACTACGAGCAGTACTTC.

This clonotype was found many times. This chain links TRBV29-1 with TRBJ2-2; perhaps TRBD2 as D (5 bases). Germline loops: CDR1 SQVTM, CDR2 ANQGSEA. CDR3 size: 16 residues. Trimming removed 3 bases from V and 5 bases from J, with 19 bases in between. In DNA, the CDR3 is TGCAGCGTTGAGGGAGCTTCCCCCCGTGGAACCGGGGAGCTGTTTTTT. Translated, it gives CSVEGASPRGTGELFF.

The rearrangement joins TRBV28 to TRBJ1-6, with 10 bases fitting TRBD1. The CDR3 extends over 14 amino acids. CDR1 and CDR2 (germline): MDHEN, SYDVKM. V gave up 7 bases and J gave up 11 bases; unmatched junction bases: 8. DNA for the CDR3: TGTGCCAGCACCCTCGACAGGGGGCTTACACCCCTCCACTTT. Protein product: CASTLDRGLTPLHF.

This rearrangement joins TRBV10-3 to TRBJ2-4; D may be TRBD2 (5 bases). CDR1 is ENHRY, CDR2 SYGVKD, per germline. Trimming left V 2 bases short and J 4 bases short, with 12 bases between. The CDR3 consists of 15 residues. The CDR3 loop is CAISEVTSGKNIQYF. Here the CDR3 DNA reads TGTGCCATCAGTGAGGTAACCAGCGGAAAAAACATTCAGTACTTC.

This clonotype has just a few counts. The J gene is TRBJ1-2, the V gene TRBV12-3 or TRBV12-4, with unresolved D. Trimming removed 5 bases from V and 1 base from J, with 2 bases in between. The CDR3 sequence is 11 residues long. CDR3 region: CASSRNYGYTF. The CDR3 bases are TGTGCCAGCAGTCGTAACTATGGCTACACCTTC.

The table lists this clonotype with many counts. The genes are TRBV20-1 and TRBJ2-5, with TRBD2 matching 10 bases. The CDR3 runs 15 residues. Germline loops: CDR1 DFQATT, CDR2 SNEGSKA (reference sequence). Trimming at V came to 6 bases and at J to 0 bases, leaving 7 bases not matched to a gene. CDR3 residues: CSAFFSGGNQETQYF. DNA of the CDR3: TGCAGTGCCTTCTTTAGCGGGGGGAACCAAGAGACCCAGTACTTC.

The genes are TRBV13 and TRBJ2-3, with D perhaps being TRBD1 or TRBD2 (5 bases each). Germline V gene data show CDR1 as PRHDT and CDR2 as FYEKMQ (reference sequence). Between the trimmed V and J ends, which lost 4 bases and 4 bases, there was a span of 18 bases. The CDR3 covers 16 residues. CDR3 sequence reads: CASSYGTSYLADTQYF. The CDR3, as DNA: TGTGCCAGCAGCTACGGGACCTCGTACTTGGCAGATACGCAGTATTTT. Filled out from reference TRBV13 and TRBJ2-3, the complete variable domain reads AAGVIQSPRHLIKEKRETATLKCYPIPRHDTVYWYQQGPGQDPQFLISFYEKMQSDKGSIPDRFSAQQFSDYHSELNMSSLELGDSALYFCASSYGTSYLADTQYFGPGTRLTVL.

Many counts were recorded for this clonotype. This chain joins TRBV3-1 and TRBJ1-2; D is ambiguous. The CDR3 is made up of 13 amino acids. Trimming pared 1 base from V and 7 bases from J, leaving 10 bases between. Germline assignment: CDR1 LGHDT and CDR2 YNNKEL (reference sequence). The CDR3 region is CASSQAAAGGYTF. CDR3 nucleotide sequence: TGTGCCAGCAGCCAAGCCGCCGCGGGTGGCTACACCTTC.

The genes are TRBV7-9 and TRBJ2-7; D may be TRBD1 or TRBD2 (5 bases each). The CDR3 loop spans 16 amino acids. Germline V gene sequence: CDR1 SEHNR, CDR2 FQNEAQ (reference sequence). Trimming shortened V by 5 bases and J by 2 bases, and 19 bases separated the two germline ends. The CDR3 loop is CASSTVGAVGAYEQYF. The DNA for the CDR3 is TGTGCCAGCAGCACCGTCGGGGCCGTAGGGGCCTACGAGCAGTACTTC.

The CDR3 sequence: CASSFGGADINEKLFF. CDR3 sequence (DNA): TGCGCCAGCAGCTTTGGGGGCGCGGATATTAATGAAAAACTGTTTTTT. This chain uses TRBV5-1 with TRBJ1-4; possibly TRBD1 for D (6 bases). The CDR3 contains 16 residues. Germline V lookup: CDR1 SGHRS, CDR2 YFSETQ. Deletions cut 2 bases from V and 4 bases from J, with 15 bases between.

This clonotype was picked up many times. The chain carries TRBV10-1 and TRBJ2-3, with a possible D match to TRBD1 (5 bases). CDR1 and CDR2 (germline): WNHNN, SYGVQD (reference sequence). V was trimmed by 4 bases and J by 3 bases, leaving 14 bases between them. The length of the CDR3 is 15 residues. The CDR3 protein is CASSAGSLGTDTQYF. The CDR3 DNA follows: TGCGCCAGCAGTGCAGGGTCCTTGGGGACAGATACGCAGTATTTT.

J is TRBJ1-1 and V is TRBV6-1; D might be TRBD1 (5 bases). Trimming took off 6 bases at V and 2 bases at J, with 19 bases between the two ends. The V gene's germline CDR1 is MNHNS and CDR2 SASEGT. The CDR3 consists of 16 residues. CDR3 DNA: TGTGCCAGCAGCCCCCCGCGCGGGGGGTTAAACACTGAAGCTTTCTTT. Residues: CASSPPRGGLNTEAFF.

This clonotype has more than one count but fewer than ten. The chain joins TRBV20-1 to TRBJ2-7; weak D call: TRBD1 (5 bases). Germline loops: CDR1 DFQATT, CDR2 SNEGSKA (reference sequence). There are 14 residues in the CDR3. V was cut by 5 bases and J by 5 bases, with 19 bases left in between. The CDR3 DNA sequence: TGCAGTGCTCAACCCGATAGGTTGGGGCACGAGCAGTACTTC. Its protein is CSAQPDRLGHEQYF.

The V call is TRBV20-1, the J call TRBJ2-5, with TRBD2 as a possible D gene (6 bases). Germline V CDR1 and CDR2: DFQATT, SNEGSKA (reference sequence). The CDR3 consists of 14 residues. V was trimmed by 3 bases and J by 4 bases, leaving 15 bases between them. The CDR3 is CSASPLGLRETQYF. The CDR3 DNA is TGCAGTGCTAGCCCCTTAGGACTACGAGAGACCCAGTACTTC.

This clonotype was recorded many times. V and J are TRBV20-1 and TRBJ2-1, with TRBD2 matching over 8 bases. After removal of 1 base from V and 6 bases from J, the junction contained 8 bases not matched to a gene. This CDR3 is 15 amino acids long. CDR1 is DFQATT and CDR2 is SNEGSKA in the germline V gene (reference sequence). CDR3 amino acids: CSARGPSGGPNEQFF. Written as DNA, the CDR3 is TGCAGTGCTAGAGGCCCCAGCGGGGGTCCCAATGAGCAGTTCTTC.